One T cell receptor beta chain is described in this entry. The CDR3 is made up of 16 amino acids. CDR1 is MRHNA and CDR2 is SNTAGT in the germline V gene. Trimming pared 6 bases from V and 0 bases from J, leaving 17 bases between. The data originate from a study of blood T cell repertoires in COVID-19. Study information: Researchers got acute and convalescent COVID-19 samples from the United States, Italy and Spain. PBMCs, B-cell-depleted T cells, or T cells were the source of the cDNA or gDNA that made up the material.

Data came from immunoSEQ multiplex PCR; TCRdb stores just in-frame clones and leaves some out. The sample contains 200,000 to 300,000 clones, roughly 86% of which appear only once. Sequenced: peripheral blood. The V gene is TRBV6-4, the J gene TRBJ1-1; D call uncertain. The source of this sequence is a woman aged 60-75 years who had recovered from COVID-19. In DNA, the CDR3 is TGTGCCAGCAGACGAGAGGGAGCGATGTTGAACACTGAAGCTTTCTTT. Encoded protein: CASRREGAMLNTEAFF.